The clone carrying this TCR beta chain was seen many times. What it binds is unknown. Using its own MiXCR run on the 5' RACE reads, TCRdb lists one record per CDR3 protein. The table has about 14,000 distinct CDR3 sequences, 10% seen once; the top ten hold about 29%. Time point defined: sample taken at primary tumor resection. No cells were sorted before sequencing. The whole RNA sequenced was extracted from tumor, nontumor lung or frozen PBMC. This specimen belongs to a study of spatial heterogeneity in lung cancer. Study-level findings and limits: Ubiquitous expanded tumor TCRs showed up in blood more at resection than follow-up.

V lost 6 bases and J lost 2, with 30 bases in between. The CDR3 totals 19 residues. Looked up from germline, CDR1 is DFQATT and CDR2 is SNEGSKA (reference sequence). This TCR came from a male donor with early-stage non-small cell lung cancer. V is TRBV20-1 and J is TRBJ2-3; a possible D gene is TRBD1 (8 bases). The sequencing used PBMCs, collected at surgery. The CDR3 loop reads CSARGQGRTSVFFTDTQYF. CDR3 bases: TGCAGTGCCCGAGGACAGGGAAGAACTAGCGTATTCTTCACAGATACGCAGTATTTT.